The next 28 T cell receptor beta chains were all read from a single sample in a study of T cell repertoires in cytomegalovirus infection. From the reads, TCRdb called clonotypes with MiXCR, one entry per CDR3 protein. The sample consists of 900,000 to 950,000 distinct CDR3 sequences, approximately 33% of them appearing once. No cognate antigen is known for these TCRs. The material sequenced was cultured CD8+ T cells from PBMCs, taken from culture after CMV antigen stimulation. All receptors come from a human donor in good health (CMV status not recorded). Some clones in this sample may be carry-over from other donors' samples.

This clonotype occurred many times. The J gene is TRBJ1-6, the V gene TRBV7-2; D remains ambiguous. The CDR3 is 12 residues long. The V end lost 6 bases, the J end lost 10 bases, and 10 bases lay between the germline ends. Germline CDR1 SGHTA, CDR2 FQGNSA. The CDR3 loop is CASRVSTSPLHF. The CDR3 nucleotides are TGTGCCAGCAGGGTCAGCACCTCACCCCTCCACTTT.

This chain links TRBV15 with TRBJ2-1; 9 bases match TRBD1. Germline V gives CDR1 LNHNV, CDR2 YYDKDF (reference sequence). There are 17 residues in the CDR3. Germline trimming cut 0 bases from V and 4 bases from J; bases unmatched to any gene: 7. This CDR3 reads CATSRDPGQGEYNEQFF. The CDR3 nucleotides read TGTGCCACCAGCAGAGACCCGGGACAGGGCGAGTACAATGAGCAGTTCTTC.

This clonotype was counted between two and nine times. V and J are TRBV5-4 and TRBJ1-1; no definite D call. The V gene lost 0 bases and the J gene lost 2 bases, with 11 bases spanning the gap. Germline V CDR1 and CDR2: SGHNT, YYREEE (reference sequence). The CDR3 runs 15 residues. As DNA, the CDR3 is TGTGCCAGCAGCTTGGCTGGACTCACAAACACTGAAGCTTTCTTT. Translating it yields CASSLAGLTNTEAFF. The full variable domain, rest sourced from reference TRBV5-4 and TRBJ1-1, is ETGVTQSPTHLIKTRGQQVTLRCSSQSGHNTVSWYQQALGQGPQFIFQYYREEENGRGNFPPRFSGLQFPNYSSELNVNALELDDSALYLCASSLAGLTNTEAFFGQGTRLTVV.

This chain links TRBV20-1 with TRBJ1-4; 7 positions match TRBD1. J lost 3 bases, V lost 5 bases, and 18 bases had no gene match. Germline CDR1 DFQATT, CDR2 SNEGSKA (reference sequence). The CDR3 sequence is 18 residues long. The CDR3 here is CSAGPRFAFGTANEKLFF. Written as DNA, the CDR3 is TGCAGTGCTGGGCCACGTTTCGCCTTTGGGACAGCTAATGAAAAACTGTTTTTT.

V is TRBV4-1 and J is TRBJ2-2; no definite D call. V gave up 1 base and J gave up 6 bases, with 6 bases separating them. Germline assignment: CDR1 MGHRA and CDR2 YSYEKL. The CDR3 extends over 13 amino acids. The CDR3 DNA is TGCGCCAGCAGCCAAGGTGGCCCCGGGGAGCTGTTTTTT. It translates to CASSQGGPGELFF.

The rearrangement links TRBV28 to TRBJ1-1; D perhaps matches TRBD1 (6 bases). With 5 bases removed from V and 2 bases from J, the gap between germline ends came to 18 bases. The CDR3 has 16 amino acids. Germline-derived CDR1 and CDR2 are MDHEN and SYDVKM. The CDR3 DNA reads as TGTGCCAGCAGTCGACCTATTGTCAGGGGAAACACTGAAGCTTTCTTT. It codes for CASSRPIVRGNTEAFF.

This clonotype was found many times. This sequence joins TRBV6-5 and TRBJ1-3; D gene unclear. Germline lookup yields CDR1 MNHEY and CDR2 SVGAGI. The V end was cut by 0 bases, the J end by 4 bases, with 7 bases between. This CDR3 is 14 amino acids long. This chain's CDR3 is CASSYSTVGNTIYF. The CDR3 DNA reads TGTGCCAGCAGTTACTCGACGGTCGGAAACACCATATATTTT.

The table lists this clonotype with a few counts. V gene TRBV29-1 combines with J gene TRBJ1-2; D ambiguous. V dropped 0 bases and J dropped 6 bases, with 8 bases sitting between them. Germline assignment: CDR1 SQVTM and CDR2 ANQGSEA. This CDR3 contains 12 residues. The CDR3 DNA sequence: TGCAGCGTTGAAGAAGAGGGTGATGGCTACACCTTC. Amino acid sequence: CSVEEEGDGYTF. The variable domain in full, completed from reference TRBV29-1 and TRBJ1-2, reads SAVISQKPSRDICQRGTSLTIQCQVDSQVTMMFWYRQQPGQSLTLIATANQGSEATYESGFVIDKFPISRPNLTFSTLTVSNMSPEDSSIYLCSVEEEGDGYTFGSGTRLTVV.

In nucleotides, the CDR3 is TGTGCCAGCAGTTTTTCTGGGGACAATGAGCAGTTCTTC. As protein: CASSFSGDNEQFF. J is TRBJ2-1 and V is TRBV27; D call uncertain. This CDR3 is built from 13 residues. CDR1 is MNHEY, CDR2 SMNVEV, per germline (reference sequence). V dropped 3 bases and J dropped 5 bases, with 8 bases sitting between them.

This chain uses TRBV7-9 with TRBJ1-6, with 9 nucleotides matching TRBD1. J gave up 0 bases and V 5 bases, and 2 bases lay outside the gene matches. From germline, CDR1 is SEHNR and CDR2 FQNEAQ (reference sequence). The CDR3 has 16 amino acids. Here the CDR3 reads CASSRDRDSYNSPLHF. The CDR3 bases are TGTGCCAGCAGCCGGGACAGGGACTCCTATAATTCACCCCTCCACTTT.

The CDR3 sequence is CASSSTGGSEKLFF. The CDR3 DNA sequence: TGTGCCAGCAGCTCTACAGGGGGTAGTGAAAAACTGTTTTTT. The chain employs TRBV7-8 and TRBJ1-4; TRBD1 matches at 8 bases. Germline V CDR1 and CDR2: SGHVS, FQNEAQ. The CDR3 runs 14 residues. J was trimmed by 7 bases and V by 4 bases; bases with no gene match: 5.

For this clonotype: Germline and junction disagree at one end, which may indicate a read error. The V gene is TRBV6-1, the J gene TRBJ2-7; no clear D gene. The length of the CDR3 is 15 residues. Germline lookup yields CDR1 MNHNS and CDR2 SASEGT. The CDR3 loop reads CVSSEVKSSDYEQYF. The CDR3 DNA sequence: TGTGTCAGCAGTGAAGTGAAGAGTTCGGACTACGAGCAGTACTTC.

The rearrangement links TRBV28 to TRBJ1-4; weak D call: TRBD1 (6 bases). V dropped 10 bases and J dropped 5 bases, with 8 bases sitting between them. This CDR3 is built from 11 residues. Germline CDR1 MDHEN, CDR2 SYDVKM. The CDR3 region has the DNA TGTGCCAACAGGGAAAATGAAAAACTGTTTTTT. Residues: CANRENEKLFF.

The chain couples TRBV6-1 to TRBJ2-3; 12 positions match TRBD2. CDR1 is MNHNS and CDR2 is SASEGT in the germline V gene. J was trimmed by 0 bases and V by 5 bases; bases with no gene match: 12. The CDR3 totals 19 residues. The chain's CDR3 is CASSYTGLAGPPSTDTQYF. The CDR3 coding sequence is TGTGCCAGCAGTTACACAGGACTAGCGGGGCCCCCTAGCACAGATACGCAGTATTTT.

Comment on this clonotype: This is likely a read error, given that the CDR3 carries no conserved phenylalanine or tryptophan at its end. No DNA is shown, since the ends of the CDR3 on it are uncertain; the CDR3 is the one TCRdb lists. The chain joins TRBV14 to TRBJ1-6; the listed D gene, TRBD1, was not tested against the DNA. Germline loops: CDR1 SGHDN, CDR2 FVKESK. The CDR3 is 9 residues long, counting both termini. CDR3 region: CASSQGRTG.

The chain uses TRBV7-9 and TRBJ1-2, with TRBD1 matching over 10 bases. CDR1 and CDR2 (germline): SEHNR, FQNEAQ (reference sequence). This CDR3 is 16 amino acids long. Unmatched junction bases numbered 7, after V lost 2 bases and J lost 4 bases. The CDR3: CASSLPDRGLSYGYTF. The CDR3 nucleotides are TGTGCCAGCAGCTTACCCGACAGGGGGCTGAGCTATGGCTACACCTTC.

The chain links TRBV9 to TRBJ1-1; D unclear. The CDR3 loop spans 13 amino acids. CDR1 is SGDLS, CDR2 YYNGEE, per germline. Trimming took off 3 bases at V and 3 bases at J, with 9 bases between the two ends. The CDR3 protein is CASSGAIDTEAFF. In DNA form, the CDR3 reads TGTGCCAGCAGCGGTGCGATCGACACTGAAGCTTTCTTT.

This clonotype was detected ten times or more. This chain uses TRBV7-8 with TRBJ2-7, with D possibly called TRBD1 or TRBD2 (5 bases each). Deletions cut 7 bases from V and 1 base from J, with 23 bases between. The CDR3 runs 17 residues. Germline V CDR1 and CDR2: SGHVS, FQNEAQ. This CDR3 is CASTLSIGTTSSYEQYF. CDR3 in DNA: TGTGCCAGCACCCTATCCATTGGGACCACCTCATCCTACGAGCAGTACTTC.

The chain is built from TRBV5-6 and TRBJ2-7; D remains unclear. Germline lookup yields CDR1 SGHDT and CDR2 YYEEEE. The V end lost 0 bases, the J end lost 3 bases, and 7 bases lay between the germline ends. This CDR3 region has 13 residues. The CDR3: CASSLGVHYEQYF. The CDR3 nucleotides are TGTGCCAGCAGCTTGGGGGTACACTACGAGCAGTACTTC.

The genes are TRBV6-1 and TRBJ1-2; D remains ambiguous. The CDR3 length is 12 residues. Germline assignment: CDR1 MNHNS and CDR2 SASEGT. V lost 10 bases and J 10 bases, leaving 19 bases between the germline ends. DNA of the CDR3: TGTGCCACCCCGGGGATTACAAACTCCTACACCTTC. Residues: CATPGITNSYTF.

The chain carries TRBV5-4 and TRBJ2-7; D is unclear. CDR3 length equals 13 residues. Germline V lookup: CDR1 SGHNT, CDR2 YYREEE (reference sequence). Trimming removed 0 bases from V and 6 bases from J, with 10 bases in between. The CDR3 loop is CASSLAVTGEQYV. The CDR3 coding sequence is TGTGCCAGCAGCTTGGCCGTTACGGGCGAGCAGTACGTC.

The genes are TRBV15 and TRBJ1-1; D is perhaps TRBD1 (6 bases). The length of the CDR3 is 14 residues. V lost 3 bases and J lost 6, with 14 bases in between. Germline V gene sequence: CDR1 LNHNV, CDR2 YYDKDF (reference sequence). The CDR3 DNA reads TGTGCCACCAGCAGGGTAGGGGGGCCCGCTGAAGCTTTCTTT. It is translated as CATSRVGGPAEAFF.

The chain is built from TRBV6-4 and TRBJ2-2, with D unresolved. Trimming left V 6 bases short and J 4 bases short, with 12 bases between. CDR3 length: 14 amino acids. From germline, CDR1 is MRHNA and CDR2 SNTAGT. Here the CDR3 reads CASRPKRFTGELFF. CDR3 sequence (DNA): TGTGCCAGCAGGCCGAAACGGTTCACCGGGGAGCTGTTTTTT.

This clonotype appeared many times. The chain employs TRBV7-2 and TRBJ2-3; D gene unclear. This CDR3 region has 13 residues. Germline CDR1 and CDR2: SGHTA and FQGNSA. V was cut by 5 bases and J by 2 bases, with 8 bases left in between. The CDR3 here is CASSAGFTDTQYF. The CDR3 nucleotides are TGTGCCAGCAGCGCCGGGTTCACAGATACGCAGTATTTT.

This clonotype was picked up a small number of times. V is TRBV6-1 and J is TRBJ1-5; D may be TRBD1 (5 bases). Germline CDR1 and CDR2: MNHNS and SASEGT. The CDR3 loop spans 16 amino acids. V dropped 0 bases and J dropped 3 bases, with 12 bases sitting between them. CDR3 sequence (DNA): TGTGCCAGCAGTGAAGCGGACACCTGGGCCAATCAGCCCCAGCATTTT. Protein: CASSEADTWANQPQHF.

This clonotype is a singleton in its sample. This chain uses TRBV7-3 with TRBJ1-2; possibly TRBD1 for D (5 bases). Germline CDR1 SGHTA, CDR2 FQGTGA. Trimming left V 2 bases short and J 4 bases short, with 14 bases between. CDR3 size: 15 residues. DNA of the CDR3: TGTGCCAGCAGCTTAGACCCCCGGGACGGCTATGGCTACACCTTC. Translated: CASSLDPRDGYGYTF. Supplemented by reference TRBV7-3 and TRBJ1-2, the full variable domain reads GAGVSQTPSNKVTEKGKYVELRCDPISGHTALYWYRQSLGQGPEFLIYFQGTGAADDSGLPNDRFFAVRPEGSVSTLKIQRTERGDSAVYLCASSLDPRDGYGYTFGSGTRLTVV.

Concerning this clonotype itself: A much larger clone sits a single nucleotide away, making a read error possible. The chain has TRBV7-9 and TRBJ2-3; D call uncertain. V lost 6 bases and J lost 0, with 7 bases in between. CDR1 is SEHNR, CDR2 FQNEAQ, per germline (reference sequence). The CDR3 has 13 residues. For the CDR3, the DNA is TGTGCCAGCAGGTTGGGTAGCACAGATACGCAGTATTTT. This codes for CASRLGSTDTQYF.

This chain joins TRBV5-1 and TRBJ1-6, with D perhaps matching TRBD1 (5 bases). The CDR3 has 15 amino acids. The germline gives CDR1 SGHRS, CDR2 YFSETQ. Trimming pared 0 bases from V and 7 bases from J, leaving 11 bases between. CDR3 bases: TGCGCCAGCAGCTTGGCCGTGACAGCGAATTCACCCCTCCACTTT. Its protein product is CASSLAVTANSPLHF.